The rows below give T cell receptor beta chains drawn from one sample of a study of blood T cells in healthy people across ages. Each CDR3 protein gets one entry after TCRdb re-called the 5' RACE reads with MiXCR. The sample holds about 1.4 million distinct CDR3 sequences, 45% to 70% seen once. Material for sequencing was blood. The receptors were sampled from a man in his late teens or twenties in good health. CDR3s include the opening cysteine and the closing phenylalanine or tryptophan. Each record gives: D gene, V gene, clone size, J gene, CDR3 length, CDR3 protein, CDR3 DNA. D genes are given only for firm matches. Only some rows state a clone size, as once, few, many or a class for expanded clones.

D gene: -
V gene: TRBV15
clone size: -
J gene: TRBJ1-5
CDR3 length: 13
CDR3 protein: CATSRDPGQPQHF
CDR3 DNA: TGTGCCACCAGCAGAGATCCGGGTCAGCCCCAGCATTTT

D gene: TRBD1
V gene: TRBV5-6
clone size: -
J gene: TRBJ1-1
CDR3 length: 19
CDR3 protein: CASSFVGDRGFGGYTEAFF
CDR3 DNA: TGTGCCAGCAGCTTTGTCGGGGACAGGGGGTTCGGCGGGTACACTGAAGCTTTCTTT

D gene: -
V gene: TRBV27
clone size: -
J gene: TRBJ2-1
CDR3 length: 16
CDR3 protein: CASSLSNLRVYNEQFF
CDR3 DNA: TGTGCTAGCAGTTTATCGAATCTGAGGGTCTACAATGAGCAGTTCTTC

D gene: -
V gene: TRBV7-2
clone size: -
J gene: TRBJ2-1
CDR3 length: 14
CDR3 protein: CASSLVGFSQEQFF
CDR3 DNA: TGTGCCAGCAGCTTAGTGGGGTTTTCGCAGGAGCAGTTCTTC

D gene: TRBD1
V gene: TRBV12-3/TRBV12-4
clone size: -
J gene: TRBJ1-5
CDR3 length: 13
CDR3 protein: CASGGQGSQPQHF
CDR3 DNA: TGTGCCAGCGGAGGACAGGGTAGTCAGCCCCAGCATTTT

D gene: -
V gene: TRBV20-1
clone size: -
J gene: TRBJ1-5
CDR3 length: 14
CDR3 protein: CSASGRAGNQPQHF
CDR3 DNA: TGCAGTGCTTCAGGCAGGGCCGGCAATCAGCCCCAGCATTTT

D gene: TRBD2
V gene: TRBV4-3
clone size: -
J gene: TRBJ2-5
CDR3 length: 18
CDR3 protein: CASSQTTSGGPYQETQYF
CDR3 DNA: TGCGCCAGCAGCCAAACAACTAGCGGGGGACCCTACCAAGAGACCCAGTACTTC

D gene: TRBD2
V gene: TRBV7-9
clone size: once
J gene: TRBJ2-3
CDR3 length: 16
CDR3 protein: CASSFVLAGGTDTQYF
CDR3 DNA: TGTGCCAGCAGCTTCGTTCTGGCGGGAGGCACAGATACGCAGTATTTT

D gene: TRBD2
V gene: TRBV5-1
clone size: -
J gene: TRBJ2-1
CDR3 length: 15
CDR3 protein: CASSPASGGYNEQFF
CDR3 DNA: TGCGCCAGCAGCCCAGCTAGCGGGGGTTACAATGAGCAGTTCTTC

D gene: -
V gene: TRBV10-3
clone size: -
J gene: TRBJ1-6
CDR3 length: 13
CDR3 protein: CAISGQGRSPLHF
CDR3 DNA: TGTGCCATCAGCGGGCAGGGACGGTCACCCCTCCACTTT

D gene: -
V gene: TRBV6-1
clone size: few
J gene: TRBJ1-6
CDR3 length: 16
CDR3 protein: CASSVGASSLNSPLHF
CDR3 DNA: TGTGCCAGCAGTGTCGGGGCAAGCTCCTTAAATTCACCCCTCCACTTT

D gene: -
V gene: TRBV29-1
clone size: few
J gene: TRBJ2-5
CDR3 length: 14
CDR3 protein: CSVEDQKHYNEQYF
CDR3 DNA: TGCAGCGTTGAAGATCAGAAGCATTACAATGAGCAGTACTTC

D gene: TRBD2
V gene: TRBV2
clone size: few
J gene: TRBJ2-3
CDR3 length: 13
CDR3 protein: CATVGLAAGTQYF
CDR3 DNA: TGTGCCACCGTGGGACTAGCGGCTGGGACGCAGTATTTT

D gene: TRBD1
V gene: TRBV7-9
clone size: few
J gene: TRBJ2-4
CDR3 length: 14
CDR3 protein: CASSGTGGKNIQYF
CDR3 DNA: TGTGCCAGCAGTGGGACAGGGGGGAAAAACATTCAGTACTTC

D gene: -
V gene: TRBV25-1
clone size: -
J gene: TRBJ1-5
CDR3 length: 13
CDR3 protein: CASSEGDRQPQHF
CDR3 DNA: TGTGCCAGCAGTGAAGGAGACAGACAGCCCCAGCATTTT

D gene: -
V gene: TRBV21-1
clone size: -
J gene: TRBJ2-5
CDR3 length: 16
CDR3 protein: CASSKAQPIEEETQYF
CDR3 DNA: TGTGCCAGCAGCAAAGCCCAGCCCATAGAGGAAGAGACCCAGTACTTC

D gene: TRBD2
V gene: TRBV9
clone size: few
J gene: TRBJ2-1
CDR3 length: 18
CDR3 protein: CASSAKDPGLAAYNEQFF
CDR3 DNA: TGTGCCAGCAGCGCCAAAGACCCGGGACTAGCGGCGTACAATGAGCAGTTCTTC

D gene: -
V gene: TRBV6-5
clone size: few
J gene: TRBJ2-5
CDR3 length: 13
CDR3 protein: CASRLADGETQYF
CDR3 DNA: TGTGCCAGCAGACTCGCGGACGGGGAGACCCAGTACTTC

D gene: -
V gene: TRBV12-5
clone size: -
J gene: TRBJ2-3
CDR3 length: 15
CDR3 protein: CASGSGLAGTDTQYF
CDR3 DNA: TGTGCTAGTGGTTCGGGGCTAGCAGGGACAGATACGCAGTATTTT

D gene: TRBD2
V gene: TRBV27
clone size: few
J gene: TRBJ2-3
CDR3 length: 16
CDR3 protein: CASSFHRLAGTDTQYF
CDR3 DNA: TGTGCCAGCAGTTTCCACAGACTAGCGGGCACAGATACGCAGTATTTT

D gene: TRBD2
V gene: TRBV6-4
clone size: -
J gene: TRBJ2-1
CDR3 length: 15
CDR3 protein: CTSSDSTSGSNEQFF
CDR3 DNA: TGTACCAGCAGCGACTCGACTAGCGGGAGCAATGAGCAGTTCTTC

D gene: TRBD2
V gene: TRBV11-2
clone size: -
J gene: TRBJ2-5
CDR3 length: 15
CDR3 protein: CASSLAAGGPQTQYF
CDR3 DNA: TGTGCCAGCAGCTTAGCGGCGGGGGGGCCTCAGACCCAGTACTTC

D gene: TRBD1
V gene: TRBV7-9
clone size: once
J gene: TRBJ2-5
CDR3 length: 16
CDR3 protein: CASSRQGMVAPNEQYF
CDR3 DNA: TGTGCCAGCAGCAGACAGGGAATGGTTGCCCCCAATGAGCAGTACTTC

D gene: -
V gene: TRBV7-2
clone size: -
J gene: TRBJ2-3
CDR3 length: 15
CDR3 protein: CASSLGFYSPDTQYF
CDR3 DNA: TGTGCCAGCAGCTTGGGATTTTATTCCCCAGATACGCAGTATTTT

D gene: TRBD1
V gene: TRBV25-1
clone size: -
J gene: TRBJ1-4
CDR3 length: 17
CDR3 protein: CASSIKDRGGMGEKLFF
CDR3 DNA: TGTGCCAGCAGTATTAAGGACAGGGGGGGAATGGGTGAAAAACTGTTTTTT

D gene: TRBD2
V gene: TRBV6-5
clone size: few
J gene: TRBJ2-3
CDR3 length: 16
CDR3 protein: CASSSLAGAYTDTQYF
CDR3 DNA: TGTGCCAGCAGTTCCCTAGCGGGGGCCTACACAGATACGCAGTATTTT

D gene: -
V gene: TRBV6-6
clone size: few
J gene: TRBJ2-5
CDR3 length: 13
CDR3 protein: CASSYEGGETQYF
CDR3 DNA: TGTGCCAGCAGTTACGAGGGGGGAGAGACCCAGTACTTC

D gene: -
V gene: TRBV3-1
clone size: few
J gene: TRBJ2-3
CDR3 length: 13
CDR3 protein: CASSHVLTDTQYF
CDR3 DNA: TGTGCCAGCAGCCACGTTCTCACAGATACGCAGTATTTT

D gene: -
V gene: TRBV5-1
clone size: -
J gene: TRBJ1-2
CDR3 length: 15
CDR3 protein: CASSSLQGRGDGYTF
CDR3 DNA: TGCGCCAGCAGCTCATTACAGGGTAGGGGAGATGGCTACACCTTC

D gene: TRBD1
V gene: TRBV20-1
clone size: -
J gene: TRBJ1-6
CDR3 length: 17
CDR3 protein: CSARGGQALFHDSPLHF
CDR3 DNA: TGTAGTGCTAGAGGTGGACAGGCCCTTTTCCATGATTCACCCCTCCACTTT

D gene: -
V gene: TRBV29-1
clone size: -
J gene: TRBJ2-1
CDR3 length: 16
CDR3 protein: CSVDGGAGGGYNEQFF
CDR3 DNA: TGCAGCGTTGATGGGGGGGCGGGCGGAGGTTACAATGAGCAGTTCTTC

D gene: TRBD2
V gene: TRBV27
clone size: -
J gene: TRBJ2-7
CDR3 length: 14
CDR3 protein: CASKTAGGWNEQYF
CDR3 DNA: TGTGCCAGCAAAACAGCCGGGGGGTGGAACGAGCAGTACTTC

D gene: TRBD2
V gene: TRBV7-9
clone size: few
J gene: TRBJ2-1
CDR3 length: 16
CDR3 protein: CASSLPGLADYNEQFF
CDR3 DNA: TGTGCCAGCAGCCTCCCGGGACTAGCGGACTACAATGAGCAGTTCTTC

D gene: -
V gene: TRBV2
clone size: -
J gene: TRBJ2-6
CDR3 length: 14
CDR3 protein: CASEGLPGANVLTF
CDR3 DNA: TGTGCCAGCGAGGGACTCCCTGGGGCCAACGTCCTGACTTTC

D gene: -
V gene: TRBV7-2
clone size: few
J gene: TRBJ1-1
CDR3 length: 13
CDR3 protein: CASSSQRNTEAFF
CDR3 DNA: TGTGCCAGCAGCTCTCAGAGGAACACTGAAGCTTTCTTT

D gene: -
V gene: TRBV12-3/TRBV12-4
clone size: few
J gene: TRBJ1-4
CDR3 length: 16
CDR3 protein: CASSLGQSATNEKLFF
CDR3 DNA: TGTGCCAGCAGTTTAGGACAGAGTGCAACTAATGAAAAACTGTTTTTT

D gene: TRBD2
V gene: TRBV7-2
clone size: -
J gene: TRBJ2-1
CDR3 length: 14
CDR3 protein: CASSVALAGGEQFF
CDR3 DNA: TGTGCCAGCAGCGTAGCGCTAGCGGGAGGCGAGCAGTTCTTC

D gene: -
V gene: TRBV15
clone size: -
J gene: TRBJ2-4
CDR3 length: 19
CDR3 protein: CATSGPSSDSPMPKNIQYF
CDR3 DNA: TGTGCCACCAGCGGTCCCTCGTCCGACAGTCCCATGCCCAAAAACATTCAGTACTTC

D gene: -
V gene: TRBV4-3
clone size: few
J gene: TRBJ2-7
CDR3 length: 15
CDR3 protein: CASSQDLLIRYEQYF
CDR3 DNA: TGCGCCAGCAGCCAAGATCTTCTTATTCGATACGAGCAGTACTTC

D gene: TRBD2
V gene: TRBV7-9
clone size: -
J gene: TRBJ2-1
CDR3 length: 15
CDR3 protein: CASSPRLAGGDEQFF
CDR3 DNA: TGTGCCAGCAGCCCCAGACTAGCGGGTGGGGATGAGCAGTTCTTC

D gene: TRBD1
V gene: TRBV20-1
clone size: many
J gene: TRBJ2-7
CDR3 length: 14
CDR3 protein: CSARQTGWSYEQYF
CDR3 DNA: TGCAGTGCTAGACAGACAGGGTGGTCCTACGAGCAGTACTTC

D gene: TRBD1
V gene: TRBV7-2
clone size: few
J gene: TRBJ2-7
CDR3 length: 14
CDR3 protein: CASSLQTGSYEQYF
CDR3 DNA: TGTGCCAGCAGCTTACAGACAGGGTCCTACGAGCAGTACTTC

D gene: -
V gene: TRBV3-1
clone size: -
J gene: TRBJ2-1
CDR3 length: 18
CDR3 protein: CASSQDAPSGSGRNEQFF
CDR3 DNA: TGTGCCAGCAGCCAAGACGCCCCCAGTGGCAGCGGGCGAAATGAGCAGTTCTTC

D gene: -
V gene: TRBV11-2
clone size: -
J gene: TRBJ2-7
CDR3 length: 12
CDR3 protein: CASSFGTIEQYF
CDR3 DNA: TGTGCCAGCAGCTTCGGGACAATCGAGCAGTACTTC

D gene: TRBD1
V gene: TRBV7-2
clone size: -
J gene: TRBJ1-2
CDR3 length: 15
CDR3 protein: CASSLGQGADYGYTF
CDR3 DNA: TGTGCCAGCAGCTTGGGACAGGGGGCAGACTATGGCTACACCTTC

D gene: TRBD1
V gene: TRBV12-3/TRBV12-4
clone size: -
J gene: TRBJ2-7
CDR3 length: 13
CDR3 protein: CASRSDRGGEQYF
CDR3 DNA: TGTGCCAGCAGATCTGACAGGGGAGGCGAGCAGTACTTC

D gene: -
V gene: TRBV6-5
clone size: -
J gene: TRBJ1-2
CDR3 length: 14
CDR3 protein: CASSRDLNPYGYTF
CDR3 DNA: TGTGCCAGCAGTAGGGACCTAAACCCCTATGGCTACACCTTC

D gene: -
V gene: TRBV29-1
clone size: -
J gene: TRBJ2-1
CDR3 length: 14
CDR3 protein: CSVEGLNSYNEQFF
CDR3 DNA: TGCAGCGTTGAAGGGCTGAACTCCTACAATGAGCAGTTCTTC

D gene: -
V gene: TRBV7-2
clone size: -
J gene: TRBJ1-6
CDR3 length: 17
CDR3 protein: CASSFPFGSSYNSPLHF
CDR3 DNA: TGTGCCAGCAGCTTCCCATTTGGGAGCTCCTATAATTCACCCCTCCACTTT

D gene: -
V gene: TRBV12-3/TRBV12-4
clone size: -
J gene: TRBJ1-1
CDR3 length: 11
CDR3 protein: CASSFGREAFF
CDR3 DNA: TGTGCCAGCAGTTTCGGGAGGGAAGCTTTCTTT

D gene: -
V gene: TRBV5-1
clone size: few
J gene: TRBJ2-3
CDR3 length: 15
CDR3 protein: CASRVGNYPSDTQYF
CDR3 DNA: TGCGCCAGCAGGGTAGGAAACTACCCGTCAGATACGCAGTATTTT